The 17 T cell receptor beta chains presented below share a single source sample, sequenced in a study of PD-L1 blockade in urothelial cancer. Repertoires were generated with immunoSEQ multiplex PCR, while TCRdb's copy carries only in-frame clones and drops some. The sample records 40,000 to 55,000 clones, approximately 86% being singletons. Time point: peripheral blood 6 weeks after treatment start. The specimen comprised PBMCs, sampled around atezolizumab (anti-PD-L1) treatment. All receptors come from a man in his fifties or sixties with urothelial cancer.

The J gene is TRBJ2-2, the V gene TRBV10-1, with D possibly being TRBD2 (6 bases). Germline loops: CDR1 WNHNN, CDR2 SYGVQD (reference sequence). Trimming stripped 6 bases from V and 2 bases from J, with 13 bases between. The CDR3 is 15 amino acids. Written as DNA, the CDR3 is TGCGCCAGCAGCTTCGGGAGTCAAAACACCGGGGAGCTGTTTTTT. Protein sequence: CASSFGSQNTGELFF.

This rearrangement joins TRBV11-2 to TRBJ1-2; 7 bases line up with TRBD1. The CDR3 is 16 amino acids. V trimming: 7 bases; J trimming: 4 bases; junction bases outside the gene matches: 15. The germline V gene has CDR1 SGHAT and CDR2 FQNNGV. CDR3 sequence reads: CASTSIRLTGVYGYTF. As DNA, the CDR3 is TGTGCCAGCACCTCAATAAGGCTAACAGGGGTCTATGGCTACACCTTC.

This clone was recorded only once. CDR3 residues: CASSSGQGQGELFF. The CDR3 DNA reads as TGTGCCAGTAGCTCCGGACAGGGGCAGGGGGAGCTGTTTTTT. The chain links TRBV19 to TRBJ2-2; 9 nucleotides line up with TRBD1. The CDR3 totals 14 residues. Germline V gene data show CDR1 as LNHDA and CDR2 as SQIVND (reference sequence). Germline trimming cut 6 bases from V and 8 bases from J; bases unmatched to any gene: 7.

This chain joins TRBV4-1 and TRBJ2-7; no reliable D call. V dropped 1 base and J dropped 0 bases, with 10 bases sitting between them. CDR1 and CDR2 (germline): MGHRA, YSYEKL. CDR3 size: 15 residues. Here the CDR3 DNA reads TGCGCCAGCAGCCAAGTCCACGGTGACTCCTACGAGCAGTACTTC. Its protein is CASSQVHGDSYEQYF.

In its sample, this clone was seen once. The chain carries TRBV19 and TRBJ2-2; weak D call: TRBD2 (7 bases). V was pared by 1 base and J by 4 bases, with 13 bases between. CDR1 LNHDA and CDR2 SQIVND come from the germline V gene (reference sequence). The CDR3 is 16 amino acids. Written as DNA, the CDR3 is TGTGCCAGTAGTATAGTGGGGGGGCAGGTCACCGGGGAGCTGTTTTTT. This encodes CASSIVGGQVTGELFF. Drawing the rest from reference TRBV19 and TRBJ2-2, the complete variable domain is DGGITQSPKYLFRKEGQNVTLSCEQNLNHDAMYWYRQDPGQGLRLIYYSQIVNDFQKGDIAEGYSVSREKKESFPLTVTSAQKNPTAFYLCASSIVGGQVTGELFFGEGSRLTVL.

This clone was seen only once. The rearrangement links TRBV7-2 to TRBJ1-2; the match to TRBD1 covers 10 bases. The CDR3 length is 13 residues. Losses at the gene ends were 8 bases for V and 8 bases for J; bases not matched to a gene: 8. Germline values: CDR1 SGHTA, CDR2 FQGNSA. CDR3 sequence reads: CASGMDRGLGYTF. The CDR3 DNA reads as TGTGCCAGCGGCATGGACAGGGGGTTAGGCTACACCTTC. Together with reference TRBV7-2 and TRBJ1-2, the CDR3 gives the full variable domain: GAGVSQSPSNKVTEKGKDVELRCDPISGHTALYWYRQSLGQGLEFLIYFQGNSAPDKSGLPSDRFSAERTGGSVSTLTIQRTQQEDSAVYLCASGMDRGLGYTFGSGTRLTVV.

The V call is TRBV5-5, the J call TRBJ2-7, with D perhaps matching TRBD1 (6 bases). The CDR3 covers 15 residues. The V end lost 5 bases, the J end lost 3 bases, and 18 bases lay between the germline ends. Germline V gene sequence: CDR1 SGHKS, CDR2 YYEKEE (reference sequence). CDR3 in amino acids: CASRSSTGTYYEQYF. The CDR3 DNA sequence: TGTGCCAGCAGATCATCCACAGGGACCTACTACGAGCAGTACTTC. Together with reference TRBV5-5 and TRBJ2-7, the CDR3 gives the full variable domain: DAGVTQSPTHLIKTRGQQVTLRCSPISGHKSVSWYQQVLGQGPQFIFQYYEKEERGRGNFPDRFSARQFPNYSSELNVNALLLGDSALYLCASRSSTGTYYEQYFGPGTRLTVT.

V and J are TRBV5-4 and TRBJ2-3; 11 bases line up with TRBD2. Germline values: CDR1 SGHNT, CDR2 YYREEE (reference sequence). The V gene end was trimmed by 4 bases and the J gene end by 3 bases; junction bases not matched to a gene: 4. This CDR3 spans 15 amino acids. CDR3 in amino acids: CASSPSGGNTDTQYF. CDR3 DNA: TGTGCCAGCAGCCCTAGCGGGGGGAATACAGATACGCAGTATTTT.

The V call is TRBV6-5, the J call TRBJ1-1, with D possibly being TRBD1 (5 bases). Deletions cut 7 bases from V and 1 base from J, with 13 bases between. The CDR3 has 14 residues. Germline V CDR1 and CDR2: MNHEY, SVGAGI. The DNA of the CDR3 is TGTGCCAGCACCCCCCCTAGGGGGAACACTGAAGCTTTCTTT. The encoded protein is CASTPPRGNTEAFF.

The rearrangement uses TRBV2 and TRBJ1-1; D uncertain. Germline V CDR1 and CDR2: SNHLY, FYNNEI. The CDR3 totals 13 residues. V was shortened by 7 bases and J by 0 bases, with 9 bases between the two germline ends. CDR3 nucleotide sequence: TGTGCCAGCATAGGAGCTTTGAACACTGAAGCTTTCTTT. Amino acids: CASIGALNTEAFF.

This clone was recorded once. This chain uses TRBV27 with TRBJ1-6, with 10 positions matching TRBD1. Looked up from germline, CDR1 is MNHEY and CDR2 is SMNVEV (reference sequence). The CDR3 runs 18 residues. V dropped 5 bases and J dropped 2; count of bases not matched to a gene: 9. The CDR3 coding sequence is TGTGCCAGCAGTGACAGGGGGCCAAGAAGCCCCTATAATTCACCCCTCCACTTT. It translates to CASSDRGPRSPYNSPLHF.

The V gene is TRBV5-1, the J gene TRBJ1-1; TRBD1 matches at 9 bases. V shed 1 base, J shed 3 bases, and the junction held 10 bases outside the gene matches. Germline V gene sequence: CDR1 SGHRS, CDR2 YFSETQ. The CDR3 is 17 residues long. CDR3 residues: CASSLNDRGVRYTEAFF. The CDR3 DNA reads as TGCGCCAGCAGCTTGAACGACAGGGGGGTCCGCTACACTGAAGCTTTCTTT.

The V call is TRBV2, the J call TRBJ2-1; TRBD2 matches at 9 bases. The CDR3 length is 13 residues. Per the germline V gene, CDR1 is SNHLY and CDR2 is FYNNEI. Unmatched junction bases numbered 6, after V lost 2 bases and J lost 13 bases. The CDR3 DNA reads as TGTGCCAGCAGTGAAAGGGGGACTAGCCCCCAGTTCTTC. Translating gives CASSERGTSPQFF.

This chain joins TRBV2 and TRBJ2-2, with a weak D call TRBD2 (6 bases). V lost 6 bases to trimming and J lost 7 bases, with 18 bases between them. CDR1 is SNHLY, CDR2 FYNNEI, per germline. This CDR3 region has 15 residues. CDR3: CASSRAGSGDGELFF. The CDR3 DNA reads as TGTGCCAGCAGCCGGGCCGGGTCGGGGGACGGGGAGCTGTTTTTT.

J is TRBJ2-7 and V is TRBV7-9, with TRBD1 as a possible D gene (5 bases). Between the trimmed V and J ends, which lost 5 bases and 0 bases, there was a span of 11 bases. CDR1 is SEHNR, CDR2 FQNEAQ, per germline (reference sequence). There are 14 residues in the CDR3. CDR3 nucleotide sequence: TGTGCCAGCAGCCGACAGCTACTCTCCTACGAGCAGTACTTC. Protein product: CASSRQLLSYEQYF.

The chain joins TRBV7-2 to TRBJ2-5; TRBD2 matches at 9 bases. The CDR3 extends over 15 amino acids. V lost 3 bases and J lost 4; bases outside the gene matches: 6. CDR1 is SGHTA and CDR2 is FQGNSA in the germline V gene. The CDR3 DNA reads TGTGCCAGCAGCTTGGCGGGGGGGCGGGGAGAGACCCAGTACTTC. This translates into CASSLAGGRGETQYF.

The chain combines TRBV5-1 with TRBJ2-3; weak D call: TRBD1 (6 bases). There are 14 residues in the CDR3. The V and J ends lost 0 bases and 6 bases respectively, with 11 bases between them. CDR1 and CDR2 from the germline V gene are SGHRS and YFSETQ. The CDR3 coding sequence is TGCGCCAGCAGCTTGGCCCAGGGGACCGATACGCAGTATTTT. This codes for CASSLAQGTDTQYF. Together with reference TRBV5-1 and TRBJ2-3, the CDR3 gives the full variable domain: KAGVTQTPRYLIKTRGQQVTLSCSPISGHRSVSWYQQTPGQGLQFLFEYFSETQRNKGNFPGRFSGRQFSNSRSEMNVSTLELGDSALYLCASSLAQGTDTQYFGPGTRLTVL.